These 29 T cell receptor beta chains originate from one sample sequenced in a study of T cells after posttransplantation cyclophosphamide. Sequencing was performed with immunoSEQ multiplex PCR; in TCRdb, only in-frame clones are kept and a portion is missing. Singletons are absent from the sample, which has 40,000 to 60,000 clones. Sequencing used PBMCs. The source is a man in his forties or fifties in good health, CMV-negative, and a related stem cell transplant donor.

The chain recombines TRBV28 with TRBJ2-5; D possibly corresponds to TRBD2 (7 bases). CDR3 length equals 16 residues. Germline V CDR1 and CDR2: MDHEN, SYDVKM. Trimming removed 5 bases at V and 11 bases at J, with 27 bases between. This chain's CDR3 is CASSPAGRGSRFEQYF. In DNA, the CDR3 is TGTGCCAGCAGTCCCGCAGGGAGGGGGTCTCGGTTTGAGCAGTACTTC.

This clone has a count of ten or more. The CDR3 loop is CASSYSRGRYEQYF. Written as DNA, the CDR3 is TGTGCCAGCAGTTACTCACGCGGGAGGTACGAGCAGTACTTC. The rearrangement joins TRBV6-6 to TRBJ2-7, with 8 bases lining up with TRBD2. Germline V gene lookup returns CDR1 MNHNY and CDR2 SVGAGI (reference sequence). The CDR3 is made up of 14 amino acids. The junction had 2 bases not matched to a gene; V was cut back by 0 bases and J by 4 bases.

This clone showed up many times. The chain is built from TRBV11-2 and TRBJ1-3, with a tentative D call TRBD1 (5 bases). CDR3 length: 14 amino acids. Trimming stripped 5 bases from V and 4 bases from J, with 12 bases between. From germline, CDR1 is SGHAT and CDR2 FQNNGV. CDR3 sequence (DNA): TGTGCCAGCAGCCCCCCAGGGCCAGGAAACACCATATATTTT. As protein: CASSPPGPGNTIYF.

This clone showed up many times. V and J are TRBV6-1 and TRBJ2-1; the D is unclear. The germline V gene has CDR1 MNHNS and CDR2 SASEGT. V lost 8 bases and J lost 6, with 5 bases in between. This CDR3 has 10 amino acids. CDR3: CASSINEQFF. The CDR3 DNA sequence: TGTGCCAGCTCTATCAATGAGCAGTTCTTC.

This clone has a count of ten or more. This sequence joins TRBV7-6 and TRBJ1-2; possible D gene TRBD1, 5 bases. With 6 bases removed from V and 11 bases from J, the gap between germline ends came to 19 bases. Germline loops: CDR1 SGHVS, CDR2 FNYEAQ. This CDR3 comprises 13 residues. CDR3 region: CASSHRGREGYTF. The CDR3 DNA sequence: TGTGCCAGCAGTCATAGAGGCAGGGAAGGGTACACCTTC.

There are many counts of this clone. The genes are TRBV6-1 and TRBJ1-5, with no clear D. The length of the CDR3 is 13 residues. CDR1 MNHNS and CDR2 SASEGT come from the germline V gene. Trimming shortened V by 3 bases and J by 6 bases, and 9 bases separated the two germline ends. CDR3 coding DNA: TGTGCCAGCAGTGATACGTGGAGTCAGCCCCAGCATTTT. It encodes CASSDTWSQPQHF.

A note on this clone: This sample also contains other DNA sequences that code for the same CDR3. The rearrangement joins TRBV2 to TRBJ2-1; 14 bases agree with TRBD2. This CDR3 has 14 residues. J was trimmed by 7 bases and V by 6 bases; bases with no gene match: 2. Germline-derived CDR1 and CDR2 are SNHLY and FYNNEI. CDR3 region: CASSGTSGSNEQFF. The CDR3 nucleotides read TGTGCCAGCAGCGGGACTAGCGGGAGTAATGAGCAGTTCTTC.

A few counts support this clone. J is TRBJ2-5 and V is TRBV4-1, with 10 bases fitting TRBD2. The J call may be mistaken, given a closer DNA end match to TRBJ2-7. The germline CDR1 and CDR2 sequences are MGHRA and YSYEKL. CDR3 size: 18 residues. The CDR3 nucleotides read TGCGCCAGCAGCCTCCAATTGCTACTAGCGGGGCGCTCCTACGAGCAGTACTTC. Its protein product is CASSLQLLLAGRSYEQYF.

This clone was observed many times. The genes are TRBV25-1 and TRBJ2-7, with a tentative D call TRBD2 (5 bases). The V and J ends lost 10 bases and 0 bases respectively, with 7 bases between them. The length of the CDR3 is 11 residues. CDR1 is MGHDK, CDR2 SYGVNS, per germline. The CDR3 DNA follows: TGTGCCACCGAGGGCTCCTACGAGCAGTACTTC. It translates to CATEGSYEQYF.

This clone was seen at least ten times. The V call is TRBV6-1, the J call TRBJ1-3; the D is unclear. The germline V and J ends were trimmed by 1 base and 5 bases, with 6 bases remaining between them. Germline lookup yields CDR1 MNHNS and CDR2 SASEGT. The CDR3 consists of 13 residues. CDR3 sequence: CASSEGRRNTIYF. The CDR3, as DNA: TGTGCCAGCAGTGAAGGCAGGCGAAACACCATATATTTT.

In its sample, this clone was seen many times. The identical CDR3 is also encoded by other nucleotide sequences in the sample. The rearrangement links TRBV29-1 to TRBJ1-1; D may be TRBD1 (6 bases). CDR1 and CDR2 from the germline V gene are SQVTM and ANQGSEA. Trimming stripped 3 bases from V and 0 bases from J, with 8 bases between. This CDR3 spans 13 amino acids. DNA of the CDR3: TGCAGCGTTGAGGGACAAATGAACACTGAAGCTTTCTTT. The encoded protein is CSVEGQMNTEAFF. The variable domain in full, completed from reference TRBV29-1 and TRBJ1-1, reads SAVISQKPSRDICQRGTSLTIQCQVDSQVTMMFWYRQQPGQSLTLIATANQGSEATYESGFVIDKFPISRPNLTFSTLTVSNMSPEDSSIYLCSVEGQMNTEAFFGQGTRLTVV.

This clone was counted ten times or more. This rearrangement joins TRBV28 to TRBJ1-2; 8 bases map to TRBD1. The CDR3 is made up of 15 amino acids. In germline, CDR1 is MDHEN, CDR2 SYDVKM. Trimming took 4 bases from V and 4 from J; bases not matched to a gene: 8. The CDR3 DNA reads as TGTGCCAGCAGTTCCCACGACAGGGGAGGCTATGGCTACACCTTC. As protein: CASSSHDRGGYGYTF.

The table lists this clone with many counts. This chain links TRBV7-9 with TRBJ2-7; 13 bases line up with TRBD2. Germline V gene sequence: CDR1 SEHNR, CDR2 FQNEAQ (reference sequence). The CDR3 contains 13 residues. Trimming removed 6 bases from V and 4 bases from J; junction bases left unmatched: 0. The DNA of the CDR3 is TGTGCCAGCAGGACTAGCGGGAGGTACGAGCAGTACTTC. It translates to CASRTSGRYEQYF. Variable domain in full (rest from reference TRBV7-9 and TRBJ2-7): DTGVSQNPRHKITKRGQNVTFRCDPISEHNRLYWYRQTLGQGPEFLTYFQNEAQLEKSRLLSDRFSAERPKGSFSTLEIQRTEQGDSAMYLCASRTSGRYEQYFGPGTRLTVT.

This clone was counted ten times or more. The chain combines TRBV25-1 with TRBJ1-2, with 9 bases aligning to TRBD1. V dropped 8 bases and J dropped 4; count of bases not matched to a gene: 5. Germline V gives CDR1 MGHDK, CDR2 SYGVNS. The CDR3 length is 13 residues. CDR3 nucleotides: TGTGCCAGCGTTCGACAGGGGGGCTATGGCTACACCTTC. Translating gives CASVRQGGYGYTF.

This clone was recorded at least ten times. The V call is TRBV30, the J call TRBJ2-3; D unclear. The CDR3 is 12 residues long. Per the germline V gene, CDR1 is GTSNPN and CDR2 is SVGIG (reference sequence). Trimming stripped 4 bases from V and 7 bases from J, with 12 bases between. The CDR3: CAWKAGSHTQYF. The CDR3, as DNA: TGTGCCTGGAAGGCAGGAAGCCATACGCAGTATTTT.

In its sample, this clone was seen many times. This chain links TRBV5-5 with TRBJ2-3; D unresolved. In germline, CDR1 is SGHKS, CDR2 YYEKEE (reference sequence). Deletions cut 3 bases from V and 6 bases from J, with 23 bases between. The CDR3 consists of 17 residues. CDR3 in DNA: TGTGCCAGCAGCTATACCCCTGGTGAACTCCAACTGGATACGCAGTATTTT. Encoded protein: CASSYTPGELQLDTQYF.

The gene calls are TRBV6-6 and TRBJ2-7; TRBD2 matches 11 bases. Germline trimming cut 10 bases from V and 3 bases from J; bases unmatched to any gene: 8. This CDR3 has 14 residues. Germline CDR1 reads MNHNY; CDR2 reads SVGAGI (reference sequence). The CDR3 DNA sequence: TGTGCCACTTCGACTAGCGGGATAAACTACGAGCAGTACTTC. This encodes CATSTSGINYEQYF.

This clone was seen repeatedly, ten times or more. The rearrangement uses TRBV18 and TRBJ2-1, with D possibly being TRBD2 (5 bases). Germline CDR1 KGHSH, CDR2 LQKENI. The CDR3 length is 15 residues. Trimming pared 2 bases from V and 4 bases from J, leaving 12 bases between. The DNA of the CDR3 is TGTGCCAGCTCACCAGGACTGCAGAGATACAATGAGCAGTTCTTC. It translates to CASSPGLQRYNEQFF. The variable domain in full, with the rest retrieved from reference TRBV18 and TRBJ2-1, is NAGVMQNPRHLVRRRGQEARLRCSPMKGHSHVYWYRQLPEEGLKFMVYLQKENIIDESGMPKERFSAEFPKEGPSILRIQQVVRGDSAAYFCASSPGLQRYNEQFFGPGTRLTVL.

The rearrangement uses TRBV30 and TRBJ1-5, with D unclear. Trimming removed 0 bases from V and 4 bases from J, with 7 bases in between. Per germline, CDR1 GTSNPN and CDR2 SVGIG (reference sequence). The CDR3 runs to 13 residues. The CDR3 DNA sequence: TGTGCCTGGAGTGTAGAGGGTAATCAGCCCCAGCATTTT. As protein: CAWSVEGNQPQHF.

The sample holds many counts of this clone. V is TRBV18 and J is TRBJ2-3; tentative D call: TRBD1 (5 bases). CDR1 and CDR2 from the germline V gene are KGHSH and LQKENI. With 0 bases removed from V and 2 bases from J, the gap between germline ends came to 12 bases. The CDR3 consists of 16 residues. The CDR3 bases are TGTGCCAGCTCACCACCGCTCCAGGGCCACACAGATACGCAGTATTTT. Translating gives CASSPPLQGHTDTQYF.

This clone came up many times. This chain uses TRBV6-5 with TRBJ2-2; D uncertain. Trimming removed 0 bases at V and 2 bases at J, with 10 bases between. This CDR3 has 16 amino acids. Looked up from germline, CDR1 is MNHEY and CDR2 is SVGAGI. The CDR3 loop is CASSYSRRVNTGELFF. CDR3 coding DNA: TGTGCCAGCAGTTACTCGAGACGGGTAAACACCGGGGAGCTGTTTTTT.

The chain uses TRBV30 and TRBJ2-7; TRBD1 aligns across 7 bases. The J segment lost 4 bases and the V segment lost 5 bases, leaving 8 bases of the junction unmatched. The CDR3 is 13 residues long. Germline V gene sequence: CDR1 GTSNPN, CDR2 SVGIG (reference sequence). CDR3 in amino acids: CAWRQGNLYEQYF. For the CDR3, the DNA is TGTGCCTGGCGACAGGGTAATTTGTACGAGCAGTACTTC.

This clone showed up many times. This chain's CDR3 is CASSQTNDGSPTNEQFF. The CDR3 DNA reads TGTGCCAGCAGCCAGACGAACGACGGGAGCCCAACCAATGAGCAGTTCTTC. The chain recombines TRBV21-1 with TRBJ2-1; the table names TRBD2, a call not compared with the DNA. TRBV21-1 is a pseudogene segment. This CDR3 comprises 17 residues.

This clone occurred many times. In DNA form, the CDR3 reads TGTGCCAGCAGCTCGAGGACTAGCGGGGGCCAAGAGACCCAGTACTTC. It translates to CASSSRTSGGQETQYF. The chain is built from TRBV11-3 and TRBJ2-5, with 13 bases aligning to TRBD2. V shed 4 bases and J 1 base; nucleotides not matched to a gene: 3. The CDR3 covers 16 residues. Germline V gives CDR1 SGHNT, CDR2 YENEEA.

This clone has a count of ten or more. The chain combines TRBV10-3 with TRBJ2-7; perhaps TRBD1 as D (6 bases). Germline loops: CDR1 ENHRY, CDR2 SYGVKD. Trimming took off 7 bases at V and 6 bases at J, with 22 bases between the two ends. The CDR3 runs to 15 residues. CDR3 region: CAITNPGTRDSEQYF. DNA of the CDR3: TGTGCCATCACTAACCCCGGGACAAGGGATAGCGAGCAGTACTTC.

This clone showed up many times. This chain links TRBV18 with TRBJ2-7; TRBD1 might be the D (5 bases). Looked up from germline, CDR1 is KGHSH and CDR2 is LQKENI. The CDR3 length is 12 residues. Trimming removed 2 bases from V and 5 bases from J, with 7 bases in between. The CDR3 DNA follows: TGTGCCAGCTCACCATCGACAGACGAGCAGTACTTC. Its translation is CASSPSTDEQYF.

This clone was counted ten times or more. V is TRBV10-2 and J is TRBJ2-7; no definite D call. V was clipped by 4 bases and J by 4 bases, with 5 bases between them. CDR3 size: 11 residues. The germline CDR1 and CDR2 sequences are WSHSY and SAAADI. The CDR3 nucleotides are TGCGCCAGCAGTGTGAGTTACGAGCAGTACTTC. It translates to CASSVSYEQYF.

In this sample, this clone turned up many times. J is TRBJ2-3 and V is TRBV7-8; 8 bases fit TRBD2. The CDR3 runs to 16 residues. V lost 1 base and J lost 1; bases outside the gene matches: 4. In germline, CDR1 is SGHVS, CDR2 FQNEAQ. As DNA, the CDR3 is TGTGCCAGCAGCTTAGGTCCGGGAGGGGGCACAGATACGCAGTATTTT. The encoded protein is CASSLGPGGGTDTQYF.

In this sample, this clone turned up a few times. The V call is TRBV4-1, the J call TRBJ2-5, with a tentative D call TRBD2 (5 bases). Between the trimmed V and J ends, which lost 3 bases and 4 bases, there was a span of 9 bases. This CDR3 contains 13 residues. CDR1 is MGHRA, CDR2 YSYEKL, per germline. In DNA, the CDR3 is TGCGCCAGCAGCCAGATACTAGGAGAGACCCAGTACTTC. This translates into CASSQILGETQYF.